The clone carrying this T cell receptor (beta chain) was counted between two and nine times. This sample was taken from a study of CD8 T cells in ankylosing spondylitis. TCRdb reanalysed the 5' RACE reads using MiXCR and keeps one entry per CDR3 protein. The sample includes a few hundred thousand distinct CDR3 sequences, approximately 20% of them seen just once. The V end lost 3 bases, the J end lost 1 base, and 17 bases lay between the germline ends. The CDR3 spans 17 residues. The clonotype originates from a male donor with ankylosing spondylitis or in good health (not recorded which). V and J are TRBV12-3 or TRBV12-4 and TRBJ2-3, with D tentatively TRBD1 (5 bases). The sequencing input was blood, either unsorted or a sorted T cell fraction (not recorded which). The CDR3 reads CASSFKWSRDGTDTQYF. DNA of the CDR3: TGTGCCAGCAGTTTTAAGTGGAGCAGGGATGGCACAGATACGCAGTATTTT.